One sample yielded the 25 T cell receptor beta chains listed below, sequenced in a study of T cell responses to AZD1222 COVID-19 vaccine. Assay: immunoSEQ multiplex PCR; the TCRdb copy retains only in-frame clones and omits some. The table records approximately 88,000 clones, roughly 89% of them present only once. This sample comprised peripheral blood, obtained 28 days after the second AZD1222 dose. All receptors derive from an adult who received the AZD1222 COVID-19 vaccine.

The rearrangement joins TRBV7-2 to TRBJ1-2, with D unresolved. Germline V CDR1 and CDR2: SGHTA, FQGNSA. The CDR3 sequence is 15 residues long. V lost 5 bases and J lost 0, with 13 bases in between. CDR3 protein: CASSDPGRPNYGYTF. As DNA, the CDR3 is TGTGCCAGCAGCGATCCGGGCCGTCCTAACTATGGCTACACCTTC. The full variable domain, in which reference TRBV7-2 and TRBJ1-2 provide the parts outside the CDR3, is GAGVSQSPSNKVTEKGKDVELRCDPISGHTALYWYRQSLGQGLEFLIYFQGNSAPDKSGLPSDRFSAERTGGSVSTLTIQRTQQEDSAVYLCASSDPGRPNYGYTFGSGTRLTVV.

This sequence joins TRBV6-5 and TRBJ1-4; D is possibly TRBD1 (5 bases). V was shortened by 6 bases and J by 8 bases, with 16 bases between the two germline ends. CDR1 is MNHEY, CDR2 SVGAGI, per germline. The CDR3 has 14 residues. The CDR3 DNA follows: TGTGCCAGCAGCGTCAGGGTTGGTGGCGAAAAACTGTTTTTT. Amino acid sequence: CASSVRVGGEKLFF.

V gene TRBV11-2 combines with J gene TRBJ2-3; D is perhaps TRBD2 (5 bases). Trimming shortened V by 8 bases and J by 6 bases, and 21 bases separated the two germline ends. Looked up from germline, CDR1 is SGHAT and CDR2 is FQNNGV. This CDR3 contains 15 residues. The CDR3 nucleotides are TGTGCCAGCCGCGGGCGGGTCGGGCATAAGGATACGCAGTATTTT. Its protein is CASRGRVGHKDTQYF. Supplemented by reference TRBV11-2 and TRBJ2-3, the full variable domain reads EAGVAQSPRYKIIEKRQSVAFWCNPISGHATLYWYQQILGQGPKLLIQFQNNGVVDDSQLPKDRFSAERLKGVDSTLKIQPAKLEDSAVYLCASRGRVGHKDTQYFGPGTRLTVL.

J is TRBJ2-3 and V is TRBV9; 8 nucleotides agree with TRBD2. This CDR3 contains 15 residues. The germline CDR1 and CDR2 sequences are SGDLS and YYNGEE. The V and J ends lost 2 bases and 7 bases, in that order; junction bases with no gene match: 9. CDR3 sequence reads: CASSVEGGGTNTQYF. The CDR3 nucleotides read TGTGCCAGCAGCGTTGAAGGCGGGGGGACGAATACGCAGTATTTT.

The V gene is TRBV5-1, the J gene TRBJ2-4; no clear D gene. Germline V gives CDR1 SGHRS, CDR2 YFSETQ. The germline V and J ends were trimmed by 1 base and 0 bases, with 11 bases remaining between them. The CDR3 covers 16 residues. CDR3 sequence: CASSLIGNTAKNIQYF. The CDR3 coding sequence is TGCGCCAGCAGCTTGATAGGAAACACAGCCAAAAACATTCAGTACTTC.

This chain connects TRBV27 to TRBJ1-2; 7 bases agree with TRBD1. The trim removed 6 bases at V and 5 bases at J, leaving 3 bases unmatched. The germline V gene encodes CDR1 MNHEY and CDR2 SMNVEV (reference sequence). This CDR3 is 12 amino acids long. In nucleotides, the CDR3 is TGTGCCAGCAGGTCGACAGGGTATGGCTACACCTTC. Its translation: CASRSTGYGYTF.

The chain couples TRBV7-3 to TRBJ2-2; D is undetermined. V was pared by 2 bases and J by 4 bases, with 8 bases between. The CDR3 has 14 residues. CDR1 SGHTA and CDR2 FQGTGA come from the germline V gene. CDR3 nucleotides: TGTGCCAGCAGCTTATATCAGAGCACCGGGGAGCTGTTTTTT. Translated, it gives CASSLYQSTGELFF.

The chain joins TRBV18 to TRBJ1-1; no clear D gene. The CDR3 extends over 13 amino acids. Trimming cost V 11 bases and J 1 base, with 14 bases left between them. The germline CDR1 and CDR2 sequences are KGHSH and LQKENI. CDR3 sequence reads: CAGVTASNTEAFF. As DNA, the CDR3 is TGTGCCGGCGTCACTGCCTCGAACACTGAAGCTTTCTTT.

V gene TRBV10-1 combines with J gene TRBJ2-5; maybe TRBD2 (5 bases). Germline-derived CDR1 and CDR2 are WNHNN and SYGVQD (reference sequence). V was clipped by 6 bases and J by 5 bases, with 13 bases between them. The CDR3 has 13 residues. CDR3 loop: CASRETQRETQYF. CDR3 nucleotide sequence: TGCGCCAGCAGAGAGACTCAGCGGGAGACCCAGTACTTC.

The chain links TRBV29-1 to TRBJ1-1; D is unclear. The ends were cut back, 7 bases at V and 1 base at J, with 13 bases in the middle. This CDR3 is built from 13 residues. The germline V gene has CDR1 SQVTM and CDR2 ANQGSEA. Written as DNA, the CDR3 is TGCAGCGCCCTGAGGCCTGAGAACACTGAAGCTTTCTTT. The encoded protein is CSALRPENTEAFF.

The chain joins TRBV6-1 to TRBJ1-2; D is undetermined. The germline gives CDR1 MNHNS, CDR2 SASEGT. This CDR3 spans 15 amino acids. With 0 bases removed from V and 3 bases from J, the gap between germline ends came to 11 bases. In DNA, the CDR3 is TGTGCCAGCAGTGAAGCGCAGACAAGTTACTATGGCTACACCTTC. This translates into CASSEAQTSYYGYTF.

The chain uses TRBV2 and TRBJ2-1, with 10 bases lining up with TRBD2. After removal of 6 bases from V and 8 bases from J, the junction contained 4 bases not matched to a gene. From germline, CDR1 is SNHLY and CDR2 FYNNEI. This CDR3 comprises 13 residues. This CDR3 reads CASSLTSGDEQFF. Written as DNA, the CDR3 is TGTGCCAGCAGCCTAACTAGCGGGGATGAGCAGTTCTTC. The variable domain in full, with the rest retrieved from reference TRBV2 and TRBJ2-1, is EPEVTQTPSHQVTQMGQEVILRCVPISNHLYFYWYRQILGQKVEFLVSFYNNEISEKSEIFDDQFSVERPDGSNFTLKIRSTKLEDSAMYFCASSLTSGDEQFFGPGTRLTVL.

This clone was seen only once. The CDR3 region is CASETTGAGNEQFF. The CDR3, as DNA: TGCGCCAGCGAGACGACAGGCGCGGGGAATGAGCAGTTCTTC. The chain recombines TRBV5-1 with TRBJ2-1; D could derive from TRBD1 or TRBD2 (6 bases each). V was pared by 7 bases and J by 7 bases, with 18 bases between. The germline V gene encodes CDR1 SGHRS and CDR2 YFSETQ. The CDR3 length is 14 residues.

The chain is built from TRBV11-1 and TRBJ2-1, with D maybe TRBD2 (5 bases). The CDR3 sequence is 15 residues long. V lost 3 bases and J lost 9, with 18 bases in between. CDR1 and CDR2 (germline): SGHAT, FQDESV (reference sequence). The CDR3 region has the DNA TGTGCCAGCAGCTTGGCCTCTACTAGACGGAGTGAGCAGTTCTTC. Translating gives CASSLASTRRSEQFF.

CDR3 sequence reads: CASSPYEAMGSGANVLTF. The CDR3 nucleotides are TGTGCCAGCTCACCCTATGAGGCTATGGGTTCTGGGGCCAACGTCCTGACTTTC. The V gene is TRBV18, the J gene TRBJ2-6; the D is unclear. Germline V gene lookup returns CDR1 KGHSH and CDR2 LQKENI. This CDR3 has 18 residues. V dropped 3 bases and J dropped 1 base, with 16 bases sitting between them. Variable domain in full (rest from reference TRBV18 and TRBJ2-6): NAGVMQNPRHLVRRRGQEARLRCSPMKGHSHVYWYRQLPEEGLKFMVYLQKENIIDESGMPKERFSAEFPKEGPSILRIQQVVRGDSAAYFCASSPYEAMGSGANVLTFGAGSRLTVL.

V and J are TRBV9 and TRBJ2-6, with D perhaps TRBD1 (5 bases). Trimming cost V 0 bases and J 0 bases, with 13 bases left between them. This CDR3 has 18 amino acids. The germline CDR1 and CDR2 sequences are SGDLS and YYNGEE. CDR3 DNA sequence: TGTGCCAGCAGCGTAGTTTCAGGGCTCGGCTCTGGGGCCAACGTCCTGACTTTC. Protein product: CASSVVSGLGSGANVLTF. The full variable domain, its missing parts supplied by reference TRBV9 and TRBJ2-6, is DSGVTQTPKHLITATGQRVTLRCSPRSGDLSVYWYQQSLDQGLQFLIQYYNGEERAKGNILERFSAQQFPDLHSELNLSSLELGDSALYFCASSVVSGLGSGANVLTFGAGSRLTVL.

V is TRBV7-3 and J is TRBJ1-2; D may be TRBD1 (6 bases). The germline V gene encodes CDR1 SGHTA and CDR2 FQGTGA. The CDR3 runs to 13 residues. V dropped 3 bases and J dropped 5 bases, with 10 bases sitting between them. The CDR3 bases are TGTGCCAGCAGCTTGCAGGGGTCTTATGGCTACACCTTC. This translates into CASSLQGSYGYTF.

The rearrangement joins TRBV10-3 to TRBJ2-5; TRBD2 agrees at 12 bases. The CDR3 runs 14 residues. CDR1 is ENHRY and CDR2 is SYGVKD in the germline V gene. Losses at the gene ends were 9 bases for V and 5 bases for J; bases not matched to a gene: 7. DNA of the CDR3: TGTGCCATAGCTAGCGGGGGGGCCCTTGAGACCCAGTACTTC. This gives the protein CAIASGGALETQYF.

The J gene is TRBJ2-2, the V gene TRBV11-2; no clear D. The CDR3 runs to 12 residues. Trimming cost V 5 bases and J 0 bases, with 1 base left between them. Germline-derived CDR1 and CDR2 are SGHAT and FQNNGV. CDR3 amino acids: CASSTNTGELFF. The CDR3 region has the DNA TGTGCCAGCAGCACGAACACCGGGGAGCTGTTTTTT.

The rearrangement joins TRBV20-1 to TRBJ1-1, with 10 bases aligning to TRBD1. From germline, CDR1 is DFQATT and CDR2 SNEGSKA (reference sequence). The CDR3 extends over 16 amino acids. After removal of 3 bases from V and 7 bases from J, the junction contained 14 bases not matched to a gene. For the CDR3, the DNA is TGCAGTGCTAGTAGGTTTGGGGACAGGGGCCGAGGTGAAGCTTTCTTT. Encoded protein: CSASRFGDRGRGEAFF.

This chain uses TRBV7-9 with TRBJ2-7; TRBD2 aligns across 7 bases. There are 12 residues in the CDR3. V lost 4 bases to trimming and J lost 6 bases; unmatched junction nucleotides: 3. Germline lookup yields CDR1 SEHNR and CDR2 FQNEAQ (reference sequence). The CDR3 reads CASSSAGREQYF. The CDR3 region has the DNA TGTGCCAGCAGCTCAGCGGGACGCGAGCAGTACTTC.

The chain joins TRBV19 to TRBJ1-2; D might be TRBD1 (5 bases). Germline CDR1 is LNHDA and CDR2 is SQIVND (reference sequence). The germline V and J ends were trimmed by 7 bases and 2 bases, with 14 bases remaining between them. The CDR3 loop spans 14 amino acids. The CDR3 DNA follows: TGTGCCAGTAATGTCGCGGGGGGAAACTATGGCTACACCTTC. Its protein product is CASNVAGGNYGYTF.

There are a few counts of this clone. The chain joins TRBV5-6 to TRBJ1-2; 7 positions match TRBD1. CDR1 and CDR2 (germline): SGHDT, YYEEEE. CDR3 size: 12 residues. Trimming cost V 10 bases and J 5 bases; bases outside gene matches: 8. CDR3 nucleotides: TGTGCCTCTCTGTACAGGGGTTATGGCTACACCTTC. Protein: CASLYRGYGYTF.

The chain is built from TRBV2 and TRBJ2-1, with 12 positions matching TRBD1. V lost 4 bases, J lost 6 bases, and 7 bases stayed unmatched. The CDR3 length is 16 residues. The germline V gene has CDR1 SNHLY and CDR2 FYNNEI. The DNA of the CDR3 is TGTGCCAGCAGTGGAGTCAGGGACAGGGGGCTCAATGAGCAGTTCTTC. Its protein is CASSGVRDRGLNEQFF.

The chain has TRBV5-1 and TRBJ1-3; 11 bases align to TRBD1. Trimming removed 4 bases from V and 4 bases from J; junction bases left unmatched: 7. The germline V gene encodes CDR1 SGHRS and CDR2 YFSETQ. There are 16 residues in the CDR3. CDR3 in amino acids: CASSRDRGKYGNTIYF. CDR3 bases: TGCGCCAGCAGCCGGGACAGGGGGAAATACGGAAACACCATATATTTT. Drawing the rest from reference TRBV5-1 and TRBJ1-3, the complete variable domain is KAGVTQTPRYLIKTRGQQVTLSCSPISGHRSVSWYQQTPGQGLQFLFEYFSETQRNKGNFPGRFSGRQFSNSRSEMNVSTLELGDSALYLCASSRDRGKYGNTIYFGEGSWLTVV.